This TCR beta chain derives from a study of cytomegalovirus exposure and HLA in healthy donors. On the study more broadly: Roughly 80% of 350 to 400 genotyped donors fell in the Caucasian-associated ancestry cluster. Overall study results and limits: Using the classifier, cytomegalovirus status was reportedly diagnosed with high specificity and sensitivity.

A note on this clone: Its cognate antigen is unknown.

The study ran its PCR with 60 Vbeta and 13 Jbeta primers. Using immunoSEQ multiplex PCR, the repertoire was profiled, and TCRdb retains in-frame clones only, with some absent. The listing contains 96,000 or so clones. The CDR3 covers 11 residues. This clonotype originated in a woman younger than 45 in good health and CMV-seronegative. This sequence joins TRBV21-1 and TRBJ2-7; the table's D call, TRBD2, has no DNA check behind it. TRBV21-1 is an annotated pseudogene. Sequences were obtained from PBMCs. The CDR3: CASSPSYEQYF. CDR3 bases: TGTGCCAGCAGCCCTTCCTACGAGCAGTACTTC.